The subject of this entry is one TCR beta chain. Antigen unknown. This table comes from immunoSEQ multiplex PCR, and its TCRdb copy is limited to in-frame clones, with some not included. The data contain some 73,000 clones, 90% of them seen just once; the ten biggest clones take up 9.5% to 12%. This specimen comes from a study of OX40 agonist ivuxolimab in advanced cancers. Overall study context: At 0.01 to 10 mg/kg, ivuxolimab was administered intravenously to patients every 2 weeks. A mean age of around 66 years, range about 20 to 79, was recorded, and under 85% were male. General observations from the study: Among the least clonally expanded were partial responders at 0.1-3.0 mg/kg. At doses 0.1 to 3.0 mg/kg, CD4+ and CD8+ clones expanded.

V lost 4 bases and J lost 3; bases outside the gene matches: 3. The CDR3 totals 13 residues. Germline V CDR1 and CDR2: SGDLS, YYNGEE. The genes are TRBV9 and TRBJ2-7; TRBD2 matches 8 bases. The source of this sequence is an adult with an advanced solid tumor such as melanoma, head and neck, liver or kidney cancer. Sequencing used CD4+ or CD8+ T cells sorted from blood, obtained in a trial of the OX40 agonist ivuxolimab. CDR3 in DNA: TGTGCCAGCAGCACCGCGGGAGGCTACGAGCAGTACTTC. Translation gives CASSTAGGYEQYF.